The 25 T cell receptor beta chains below were found in one sample sequenced in a study of follicular helper T cells after annual influenza vaccination. Here immunoSEQ multiplex PCR was the method, and the copy in TCRdb shows in-frame clones only, minus some. The top ten clones hold approximately 0.88% of a sample with roughly 10,000 clones, over 75% of them seen once. Sequenced material: CXCR5- memory CD4+ T cells sorted from blood, taken 6 weeks after influenza vaccination. The receptors were gathered from an adult who received the influenza vaccine.

J is TRBJ1-1 and V is TRBV5-1; D perhaps matches TRBD1 (6 bases). V was pared by 7 bases and J by 1 base, with 14 bases between. Per germline, CDR1 SGHRS and CDR2 YFSETQ. The CDR3 consists of 14 residues. CDR3 sequence reads: CASGQTVANTEAFF. The CDR3 DNA follows: TGCGCCAGCGGACAGACAGTCGCGAACACTGAAGCTTTCTTT.

This chain links TRBV15 with TRBJ1-1; tentatively, D is TRBD1 (5 bases). The CDR3 is 16 amino acids. V lost 0 bases, J lost 4 bases, and 15 bases lay in between. Germline V gene sequence: CDR1 LNHNV, CDR2 YYDKDF (reference sequence). CDR3 sequence: CATSRDQAGWSTEAFF. CDR3 bases: TGTGCCACCAGCAGAGATCAAGCAGGGTGGAGCACTGAAGCTTTCTTT.

This sequence joins TRBV13 and TRBJ1-6; 8 bases line up with TRBD1. Germline CDR1 is PRHDT and CDR2 is FYEKMQ (reference sequence). This CDR3 comprises 16 residues. V shed 1 base, J shed 10 bases, and the junction held 9 bases outside the gene matches. The chain's CDR3 is CASSLDRGVLGSPLHF. For the CDR3, the DNA is TGTGCCAGCAGCTTAGACAGGGGGGTTCTGGGATCACCCCTCCACTTT.

The CDR3 region is CASSSEGGGSSFF. Written as DNA, the CDR3 is TGTGCCAGCAGTTCAGAAGGCGGGGGTTCGTCTTTCTTT. The V call is TRBV6-5, the J call TRBJ1-1, with a possible D match to TRBD1 (5 bases). The CDR3 is 13 residues long. Trimming cost V 4 bases and J 12 bases, with 18 bases left between them. CDR1 and CDR2 from the germline V gene are MNHEY and SVGAGI.

The chain recombines TRBV6-5 with TRBJ1-1; weak D call: TRBD1 (5 bases). V lost 2 bases to trimming and J lost 10 bases, with 14 bases between them. From germline, CDR1 is MNHEY and CDR2 SVGAGI. CDR3 length: 13 amino acids. The CDR3 coding sequence is TGTGCCAGCAGTTACGGGATGGGGGAAAGAGCTTTCTTT. Amino acids: CASSYGMGERAFF.

The rearrangement joins TRBV7-8 to TRBJ1-1; D is undetermined. The CDR3 totals 14 residues. V lost 5 bases, J lost 0 bases, and 10 bases lay in between. Germline V CDR1 and CDR2: SGHVS, FQNEAQ. CDR3 DNA sequence: TGTGCCAGCAGCCCAATCAATATGAACACTGAAGCTTTCTTT. This gives the protein CASSPINMNTEAFF. The whole variable domain, filled in from reference TRBV7-8 and TRBJ1-1, reads GAGVSQSPRYKVAKRGQDVALRCDPISGHVSLFWYQQALGQGPEFLTYFQNEAQLDKSGLPSDRFFAERPEGSVSTLKIQRTQQEDSAVYLCASSPINMNTEAFFGQGTRLTVV.

The chain couples TRBV7-2 to TRBJ2-7; 7 bases fit TRBD2. There are 12 residues in the CDR3. J lost 5 bases, V lost 4 bases, and 2 bases had no gene match. The germline gives CDR1 SGHTA, CDR2 FQGNSA. For the CDR3, the DNA is TGTGCCAGCAGCTACCGGGGGGACGAGCAGTACTTC. Protein product: CASSYRGDEQYF.

In this sample, this clone turned up once. The chain recombines TRBV5-1 with TRBJ1-1; D is possibly TRBD1 (6 bases). Between the trimmed V and J ends, which lost 4 bases and 7 bases, there was a span of 14 bases. Germline V gene sequence: CDR1 SGHRS, CDR2 YFSETQ. The CDR3 totals 13 residues. This CDR3 is CASSPGTTYEAFF. CDR3 nucleotides: TGCGCCAGCAGCCCCGGGACAACTTATGAAGCTTTCTTT.

V usage is TRBV7-3 and J usage is TRBJ1-6; D call uncertain. Trimming shortened V by 9 bases and J by 7 bases, and 1 base separated the two germline ends. The CDR3 has 9 residues. CDR1 is SGHTA, CDR2 FQGTGA, per germline. The CDR3 reads CARNSPLHF. The CDR3, as DNA: TGTGCCAGGAATTCACCCCTCCACTTT.

V and J are TRBV5-4 and TRBJ2-3, with 16 bases aligning to TRBD2. This CDR3 is 17 amino acids long. From germline, CDR1 is SGHNT and CDR2 YYREEE (reference sequence). V trimming: 3 bases; J trimming: 0 bases; junction bases outside the gene matches: 1. The CDR3 DNA reads as TGTGCCAGCAGCTCGGGACTAGCGGGGGGGAGCACAGATACGCAGTATTTT. Translation gives CASSSGLAGGSTDTQYF.

This chain connects TRBV9 to TRBJ2-5, with TRBD2 as a possible D gene (7 bases). Germline CDR1 reads SGDLS; CDR2 reads YYNGEE. This CDR3 comprises 15 residues. V lost 4 bases to trimming and J lost 4 bases, with 17 bases between them. CDR3 region: CASSRGGLWVETQYF. The DNA for the CDR3 is TGTGCCAGCAGCAGGGGGGGCCTTTGGGTAGAGACCCAGTACTTC.

The chain links TRBV2 to TRBJ1-2; TRBD1 might be the D (6 bases). V dropped 3 bases and J dropped 5 bases, with 25 bases sitting between them. This CDR3 has 18 residues. Germline CDR1 reads SNHLY; CDR2 reads FYNNEI. CDR3 coding DNA: TGTGCCAGCAGTGAGGGGGGGGCAGCCGGCGGGCTAAATTATGGCTACACCTTC. This sequence encodes CASSEGGAAGGLNYGYTF.

This sequence joins TRBV7-2 and TRBJ2-5; a weak D match, TRBD1 (5 bases). There are 14 residues in the CDR3. CDR1 and CDR2 (germline): SGHTA, FQGNSA. V shed 4 bases and J shed 7 bases, with 16 bases lying between them. The CDR3 is CASSSRDRMGTQYF. The CDR3 nucleotides are TGTGCCAGCAGCTCCCGAGACAGAATGGGGACCCAGTACTTC.

This clone was detected a few times. V is TRBV11-2 and J is TRBJ2-7; the D gene is possibly TRBD1 (5 bases). Germline CDR1 and CDR2: SGHAT and FQNNGV. CDR3 length: 15 residues. Trimming pared 2 bases from V and 2 bases from J, leaving 13 bases between. The CDR3 protein is CASSLSRQRTYEQYF. The DNA for the CDR3 is TGTGCCAGCAGCTTATCGAGACAGCGAACCTACGAGCAGTACTTC. Complete variable domain (other parts from reference TRBV11-2 and TRBJ2-7): EAGVAQSPRYKIIEKRQSVAFWCNPISGHATLYWYQQILGQGPKLLIQFQNNGVVDDSQLPKDRFSAERLKGVDSTLKIQPAKLEDSAVYLCASSLSRQRTYEQYFGPGTRLTVT.

The gene calls are TRBV18 and TRBJ1-1; D not resolved. The CDR3 is 14 residues long. The ends were cut back, 0 bases at V and 4 bases at J, with 9 bases in the middle. Germline lookup yields CDR1 KGHSH and CDR2 LQKENI. The chain's CDR3 is CASSPPAEVTEAFF. CDR3 bases: TGTGCCAGCTCACCACCGGCAGAGGTCACTGAAGCTTTCTTT.

The V gene is TRBV7-8, the J gene TRBJ1-6, with 8 bases identical to TRBD1. CDR1 SGHVS and CDR2 FQNEAQ come from the germline V gene. This CDR3 has 14 amino acids. V trimming: 3 bases; J trimming: 9 bases; junction bases outside the gene matches: 4. This CDR3 is CASSFGQGSSPLHF. The CDR3 DNA sequence: TGTGCCAGCAGCTTCGGACAGGGTAGTTCACCCCTCCACTTT.

This clone occurred once. The CDR3 DNA sequence: TGTGCCAGCAGCCCAAGGCCTCTATTCTCTGGGGCCAACGTCCTGACTTTC. The encoded protein is CASSPRPLFSGANVLTF. The chain couples TRBV7-2 to TRBJ2-6, with D unresolved. The germline V and J ends were trimmed by 5 bases and 0 bases, with 14 bases remaining between them. Germline CDR1 and CDR2: SGHTA and FQGNSA. The CDR3 totals 17 residues.

The chain uses TRBV5-5 and TRBJ2-7; the match to TRBD1 covers 9 bases. The CDR3 runs to 14 residues. Germline V gene data show CDR1 as SGHKS and CDR2 as YYEKEE (reference sequence). Trimming removed 3 bases from V and 5 bases from J; junction bases left unmatched: 6. The CDR3 DNA is TGTGCCAGCAGCTCGGGACAGGGTATCGACGAGCAGTACTTC. Protein: CASSSGQGIDEQYF.

The J gene is TRBJ1-1, the V gene TRBV19, with TRBD1 as a possible D gene (5 bases). V gave up 3 bases and J gave up 2 bases, with 10 bases separating them. CDR3 length: 14 residues. The germline V gene has CDR1 LNHDA and CDR2 SQIVND (reference sequence). The DNA for the CDR3 is TGTGCCAGTAGTATCCCCCAGGGAAACACTGAAGCTTTCTTT. Amino acid sequence: CASSIPQGNTEAFF.

V is TRBV25-1 and J is TRBJ2-1, with TRBD2 matching over 8 bases. The CDR3 has 18 amino acids. The germline CDR1 and CDR2 sequences are MGHDK and SYGVNS. The V and J ends lost 4 bases and 7 bases, in that order; junction bases with no gene match: 18. This CDR3 is CASSGPGLDRSVINEQFF. The CDR3 nucleotides are TGTGCCAGCAGTGGCCCGGGACTAGACAGGTCCGTAATAAATGAGCAGTTCTTC.

V is TRBV6-5 and J is TRBJ1-1; D may be TRBD1 (5 bases). With 10 bases removed from V and 4 bases from J, the gap between germline ends came to 13 bases. Looked up from germline, CDR1 is MNHEY and CDR2 is SVGAGI. The CDR3 consists of 12 residues. The DNA of the CDR3 is TGTGCCACCTGCCAGGGCGGCACTGAAGCTTTCTTT. Translating it yields CATCQGGTEAFF.

The J gene is TRBJ1-5, the V gene TRBV19; 7 nucleotides agree with TRBD1. The CDR3 covers 13 residues. Germline CDR1 is LNHDA and CDR2 is SQIVND (reference sequence). The V segment lost 0 bases and the J segment 9 bases; nucleotides outside the gene matches: 2. The CDR3 nucleotides are TGTGCCAGTAGTATAGAGGGACAGAGGCCCCAGCATTTT. It specifies CASSIEGQRPQHF. Using reference TRBV19 and TRBJ1-5 for the parts outside the CDR3, the full variable domain is DGGITQSPKYLFRKEGQNVTLSCEQNLNHDAMYWYRQDPGQGLRLIYYSQIVNDFQKGDIAEGYSVSREKKESFPLTVTSAQKNPTAFYLCASSIEGQRPQHFGDGTRLSIL.

The chain has TRBV19 and TRBJ1-4; TRBD1 is a possible D gene (5 bases). Germline V lookup: CDR1 LNHDA, CDR2 SQIVND (reference sequence). The V end lost 6 bases, the J end lost 8 bases, and 13 bases lay between the germline ends. This CDR3 has 13 amino acids. The CDR3 DNA is TGTGCCAGTAGCCATCGGGGGGAGGAAAAACTGTTTTTT. Translated: CASSHRGEEKLFF.

V is TRBV18 and J is TRBJ2-5; 8 bases fit TRBD1. Germline V gene lookup returns CDR1 KGHSH and CDR2 LQKENI. V shed 0 bases, J shed 5 bases, and the junction held 5 bases outside the gene matches. This CDR3 region has 15 residues. CDR3: CASSPPGRGQETQYF. CDR3 coding DNA: TGTGCCAGCTCACCACCTGGCAGGGGGCAGGAGACCCAGTACTTC.

The CDR3 loop is CASSAQYDQPQHF. The CDR3 DNA reads TGTGCCAGCAGTGCGCAGTATGATCAGCCCCAGCATTTT. The J gene is TRBJ1-5, the V gene TRBV6-5; D is uncertain. Germline assignment: CDR1 MNHEY and CDR2 SVGAGI. Trimming cost V 5 bases and J 5 bases, with 10 bases left between them. The CDR3 spans 13 residues.